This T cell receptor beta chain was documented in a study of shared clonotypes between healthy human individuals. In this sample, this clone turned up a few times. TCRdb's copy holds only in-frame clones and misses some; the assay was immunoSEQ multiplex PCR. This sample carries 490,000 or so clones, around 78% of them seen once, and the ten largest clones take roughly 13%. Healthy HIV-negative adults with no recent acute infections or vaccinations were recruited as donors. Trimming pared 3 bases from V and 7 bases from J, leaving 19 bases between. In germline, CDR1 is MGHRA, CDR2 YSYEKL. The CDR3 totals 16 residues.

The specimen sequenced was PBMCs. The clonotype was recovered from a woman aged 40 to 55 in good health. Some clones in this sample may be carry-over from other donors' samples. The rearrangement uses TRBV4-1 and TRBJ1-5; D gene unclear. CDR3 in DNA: TGCGCCAGCAGCCAGTCTAACCGGGCCCACGGACAGCCCCAGCATTTT. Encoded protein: CASSQSNRAHGQPQHF.